Following are 7 T cell receptor beta chains from one sample sequenced in a study of T cell responses to AZD1222 COVID-19 vaccine. Assay used: immunoSEQ multiplex PCR; TCRdb lists only in-frame clones, some missing. The sample has approximately 220,000 clones; roughly 91% are singletons. The sequencing used peripheral blood, collected on day 0 of MenACWY control vaccination. These receptors all stem from an adult in good health.

V is TRBV7-2 and J is TRBJ2-5, with 15 bases identical to TRBD2. The CDR3 has 17 amino acids. Germline-derived CDR1 and CDR2 are SGHTA and FQGNSA. V shed 5 bases, J shed 5 bases, and the junction held 9 bases outside the gene matches. This CDR3 reads CASSLGLAGGFRETQYF. CDR3 in DNA: TGTGCCAGCAGCCTCGGACTAGCGGGGGGGTTTAGGGAGACCCAGTACTTC.

The chain combines TRBV18 with TRBJ1-3, with D uncertain. The germline V gene encodes CDR1 KGHSH and CDR2 LQKENI. The V end was cut by 4 bases, the J end by 0 bases, with 10 bases between. This CDR3 spans 15 amino acids. The CDR3 is CASSQVPTSGNTIYF. CDR3 in DNA: TGTGCCAGCTCACAGGTGCCCACCTCTGGAAACACCATATATTTT. The full variable domain, its missing parts supplied by reference TRBV18 and TRBJ1-3, is NAGVMQNPRHLVRRRGQEARLRCSPMKGHSHVYWYRQLPEEGLKFMVYLQKENIIDESGMPKERFSAEFPKEGPSILRIQQVVRGDSAAYFCASSQVPTSGNTIYFGEGSWLTVV.

This clone has just one count. The rearrangement joins TRBV6-1 to TRBJ1-2, with TRBD1 matching 8 bases. This CDR3 is built from 15 residues. Germline loops: CDR1 MNHNS, CDR2 SASEGT. J gave up 2 bases and V 0 bases, and 2 bases lay outside the gene matches. CDR3 nucleotides: TGTGCCAGCAGTGAAGCGCCAGGGGGCAACTATGGCTACACCTTC. The encoded protein is CASSEAPGGNYGYTF.

The chain recombines TRBV21-1 with TRBJ1-2; the table's D call of TRBD1 was not tested on the DNA. TRBV21-1 is a pseudogene segment. This CDR3 is built from 16 residues. CDR3 amino acids: CASSKGQNVTNYGYTF. The DNA for the CDR3 is TGTGCCAGCAGCAAAGGACAAAACGTAACTAACTATGGCTACACCTTC.

The chain uses TRBV30 and TRBJ2-6; a possible D gene is TRBD1 (5 bases). The CDR3 is 13 amino acids. Trimming stripped 8 bases from V and 0 bases from J, with 8 bases between. Germline V lookup: CDR1 GTSNPN, CDR2 SVGIG (reference sequence). CDR3 in amino acids: CARDSSGANVLTF. The CDR3 region has the DNA TGTGCCCGAGACAGCTCTGGGGCCAACGTCCTGACTTTC.

CDR3 sequence reads: CASSEGPNNEQFF. The CDR3 DNA sequence: TGTGCCAGCAGCGAGGGACCAAACAATGAGCAGTTCTTC. This rearrangement joins TRBV7-2 to TRBJ2-1; D possibly uses TRBD1 or TRBD2 (5 bases each). Between the trimmed V and J ends, which lost 5 bases and 5 bases, there was a span of 10 bases. Germline V gene data show CDR1 as SGHTA and CDR2 as FQGNSA. CDR3 length: 13 amino acids. The full variable domain, with the rest looked up from reference TRBV7-2 and TRBJ2-1, is GAGVSQSPSNKVTEKGKDVELRCDPISGHTALYWYRQSLGQGLEFLIYFQGNSAPDKSGLPSDRFSAERTGGSVSTLTIQRTQQEDSAVYLCASSEGPNNEQFFGPGTRLTVL.

This clone was seen a single time. This sequence joins TRBV5-1 and TRBJ2-1, with D hard to call. The CDR3 totals 15 residues. Germline-derived CDR1 and CDR2 are SGHRS and YFSETQ. Trimming stripped 0 bases from V and 4 bases from J, with 11 bases between. The chain's CDR3 is CASSLVSPGYNEQFF. DNA of the CDR3: TGCGCCAGCAGCTTGGTTTCCCCTGGGTACAATGAGCAGTTCTTC.